This T cell receptor (beta chain) was observed in a study of CD8 T cells in ankylosing spondylitis. CDR1 and CDR2 (germline): SGHTA, FQGNSA. The CDR3 sequence is 14 residues long. V was trimmed by 5 bases and J by 9 bases, leaving 20 bases between them. 5'-RACE, quantitative and with molecular barcodes, yielded the TCR beta libraries. A single record per CDR3 protein comes from TCRdb applying MiXCR to the 5' RACE reads. The sample lists about 220,000 distinct CDR3 sequences; more than 5.5% were seen once. Study-wide points: What appeared characteristic of ankylosing spondylitis blood was a TCR beta motif of eight highly homologous variants. In peripheral blood, disease-linked CD8+ clones occurred at relatively low frequencies. Some of these motif variants have turned up before, in reports on reactive arthritis synovial fluid and blood.

This clonotype appeared many times. Its target is unknown. The gene calls are TRBV7-2 and TRBJ2-7, with TRBD1 as a possible D gene (6 bases). This clonotype was sampled from a male donor with ankylosing spondylitis. The source material was blood, either unsorted or a sorted T cell fraction (not recorded which). This CDR3 reads CASSPTGLTLGQYF. CDR3 DNA: TGTGCCAGCAGCCCGACAGGACTGACCTTGGGGCAGTACTTC. The variable domain in full, with the rest retrieved from reference TRBV7-2 and TRBJ2-7, is GAGVSQSPSNKVTEKGKDVELRCDPISGHTALYWYRQSLGQGLEFLIYFQGNSAPDKSGLPSDRFSAERTGGSVSTLTIQRTQQEDSAVYLCASSPTGLTLGQYFGPGTRLTVT.